What follows are 5 T cell receptor beta chains derived from one specimen sequenced in a study of T-cell reconstitution after alpha-beta-depleted transplantation in children. It was with unique molecular identifiers that the TCRbeta library was prepared. TCRdb reanalysed the PCR reads using MiXCR and keeps one entry per CDR3 protein. The profile covers approximately 390,000 distinct CDR3 sequences, with under 13% appearing a single time and nearly 5.5% taken by the ten largest. Sequencing used PBMCs from the stem cell graft donor, obtained from the stem cell graft. These receptors were taken from a human donor who donated a stem cell graft to a child with acute myeloid leukemia.

The V gene is TRBV12-3 or TRBV12-4, the J gene TRBJ1-2; TRBD1 agrees at 7 bases. This CDR3 contains 15 residues. V was clipped by 3 bases and J by 3 bases; unmatched bases: 7. CDR3 nucleotides: TGTGCCAGCAGTTTGGCAGGACAGGACTACTATGGCTACACCTTC. Protein sequence: CASSLAGQDYYGYTF.

Of note for this clonotype: A read error may produce the germline difference seen at one junction end. The chain employs TRBV20-1 and TRBJ1-1; weak D call: TRBD1 (5 bases). CDR3 length equals 17 residues. Per the germline V gene, CDR1 is DFQATT and CDR2 is SNEGSKA (reference sequence). The CDR3 coding sequence is TGCAGTGCTAGAGATGGGACCCTTTGGGGTGTTAACACTGACGCTTTCTTT. It encodes CSARDGTLWGVNTDAFF.

This chain joins TRBV5-8 and TRBJ2-4, with TRBD1 identical over 9 bases. This CDR3 is built from 16 residues. Looked up from germline, CDR1 is SGHTS and CDR2 is YDEGEE. The junction had 10 bases not matched to a gene; V was cut back by 0 bases and J by 9 bases. DNA of the CDR3: TGTGCCAGCAGCTTGGTAGCTGGGACAGGGTATGTCATTCAGTACTTC. Its translation is CASSLVAGTGYVIQYF. The full variable domain, completed using reference TRBV5-8 and TRBJ2-4, is EAGVTQSPTHLIKTRGQQATLRCSPISGHTSVYWYQQALGLGLQFLLWYDEGEERNRGNFPPRFSGRQFPNYSSELNVNALELEDSALYLCASSLVAGTGYVIQYFGAGTRLSVL.

This clonotype turned up a few times. The V and J genes are TRBV20-1 and TRBJ2-1; 12 nucleotides align to TRBD2. The CDR3 runs to 16 residues. V trimming: 4 bases; J trimming: 3 bases; junction bases outside the gene matches: 7. From germline, CDR1 is DFQATT and CDR2 SNEGSKA (reference sequence). The CDR3 sequence is CSATRTSGTIYNEQFF. CDR3 coding DNA: TGCAGTGCTACTCGGACTAGCGGGACTATCTACAATGAGCAGTTCTTC.

This clonotype has just a few counts. The rearrangement joins TRBV12-3 or TRBV12-4 to TRBJ2-5; TRBD2 might be the D (5 bases). This CDR3 comprises 14 residues. The V end was cut by 7 bases, the J end by 5 bases, with 17 bases between. CDR3 nucleotide sequence: TGTGCCAGCACCCTCGCTTCCCCGGGGGAGACCCAGTACTTC. Amino acid sequence: CASTLASPGETQYF.